Below, one TCR beta chain is given with its context. Losses at the gene ends were 5 bases for V and 3 bases for J; bases not matched to a gene: 3. Germline V gene lookup returns CDR1 MNHEY and CDR2 SVGAGI. This CDR3 is 14 amino acids long. This specimen belongs to a study of shared clonotypes between healthy human individuals. CD45RO-negative cells were positively selected for CCR7, leaving out terminally differentiated effector memory CD45RA+ cells. The donor population consisted of healthy HIV-negative adults with no recent acute infections or vaccinations. The data were produced by immunoSEQ multiplex PCR, yet TCRdb's version contains in-frame clones alone and is incomplete. This sample yields millions of clones, of which about 95% are seen a single time; approximately 1.2% belongs to the top ten.

The sample comprised naive CD8+ T cells sorted from blood. This sequence originates from a man between 18 and 35 years old in good health. V gene TRBV6-5 combines with J gene TRBJ2-1, with 8 bases aligning to TRBD1. Written as DNA, the CDR3 is TGTGCCAGCAGTACACAGGGGGGCTACAATGAGCAGTTCTTC. Translating gives CASSTQGGYNEQFF.